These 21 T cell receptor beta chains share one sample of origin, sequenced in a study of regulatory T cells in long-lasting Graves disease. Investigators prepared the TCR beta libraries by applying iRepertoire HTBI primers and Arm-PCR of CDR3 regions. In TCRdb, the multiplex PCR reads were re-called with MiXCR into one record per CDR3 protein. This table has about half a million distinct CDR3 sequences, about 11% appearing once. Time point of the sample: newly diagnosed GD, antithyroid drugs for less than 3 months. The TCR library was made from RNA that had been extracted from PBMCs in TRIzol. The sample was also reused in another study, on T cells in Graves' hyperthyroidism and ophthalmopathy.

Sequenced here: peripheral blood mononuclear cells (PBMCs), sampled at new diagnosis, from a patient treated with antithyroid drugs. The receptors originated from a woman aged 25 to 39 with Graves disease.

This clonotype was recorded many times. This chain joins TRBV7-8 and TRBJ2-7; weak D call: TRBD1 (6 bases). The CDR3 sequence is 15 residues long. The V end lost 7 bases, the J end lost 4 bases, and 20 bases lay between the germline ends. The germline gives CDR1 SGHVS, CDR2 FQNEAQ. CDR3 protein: CASIEEDRTAYEQYF. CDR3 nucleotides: TGTGCCAGCATCGAGGAAGACAGGACAGCTTACGAGCAGTACTTC.

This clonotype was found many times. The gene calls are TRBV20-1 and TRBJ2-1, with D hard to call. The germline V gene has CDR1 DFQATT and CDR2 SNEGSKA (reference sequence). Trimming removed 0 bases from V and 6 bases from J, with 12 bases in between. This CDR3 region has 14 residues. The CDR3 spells CSARDGVALNEQFF. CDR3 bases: TGCAGTGCTAGAGATGGAGTGGCCCTCAATGAGCAGTTCTTC.

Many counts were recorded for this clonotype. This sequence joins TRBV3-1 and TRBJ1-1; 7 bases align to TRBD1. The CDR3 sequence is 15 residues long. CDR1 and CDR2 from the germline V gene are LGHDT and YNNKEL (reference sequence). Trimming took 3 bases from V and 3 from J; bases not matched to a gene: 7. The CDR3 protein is CASSHRQGRYTEAFF. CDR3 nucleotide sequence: TGTGCCAGCAGCCACCGACAGGGACGGTACACTGAAGCTTTCTTT.

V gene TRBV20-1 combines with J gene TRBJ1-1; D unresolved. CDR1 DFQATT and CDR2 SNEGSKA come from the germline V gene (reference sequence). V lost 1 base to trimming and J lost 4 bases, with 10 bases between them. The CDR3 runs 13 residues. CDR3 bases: TGCAGTGCTAGAGGCCCTAACCCCACTGAAGCTTTCTTT. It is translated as CSARGPNPTEAFF.

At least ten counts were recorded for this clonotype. The CDR3 region is CASSGAGSYGYTF. The CDR3 bases are TGTGCCAGCAGTGGGGCAGGGAGCTATGGCTACACCTTC. This sequence joins TRBV2 and TRBJ1-2; possible D gene TRBD1, 5 bases. The V end lost 4 bases, the J end lost 4 bases, and 10 bases lay between the germline ends. CDR3 length: 13 residues. CDR1 and CDR2 (germline): SNHLY, FYNNEI.

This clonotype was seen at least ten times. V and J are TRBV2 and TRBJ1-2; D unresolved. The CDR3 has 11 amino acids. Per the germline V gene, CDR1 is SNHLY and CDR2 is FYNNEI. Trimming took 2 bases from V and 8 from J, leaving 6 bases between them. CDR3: CASSESWGYTF. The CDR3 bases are TGTGCCAGCAGTGAATCATGGGGCTACACCTTC.

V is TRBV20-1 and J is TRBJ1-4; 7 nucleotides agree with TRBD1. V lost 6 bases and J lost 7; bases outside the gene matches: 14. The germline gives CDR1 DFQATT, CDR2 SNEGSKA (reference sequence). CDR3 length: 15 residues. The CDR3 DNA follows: TGCAGTGCCCGGACAGGCTCCGTCTTTAGTGAAAAACTGTTTTTT. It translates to CSARTGSVFSEKLFF.

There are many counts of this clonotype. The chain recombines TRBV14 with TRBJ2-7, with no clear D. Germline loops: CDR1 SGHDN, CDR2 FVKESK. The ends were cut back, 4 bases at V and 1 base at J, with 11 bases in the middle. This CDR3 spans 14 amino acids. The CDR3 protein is CASSPQDGSYEQYF. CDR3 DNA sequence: TGTGCCAGCAGCCCCCAGGACGGATCCTACGAGCAGTACTTC. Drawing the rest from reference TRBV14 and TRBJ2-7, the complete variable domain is EAGVTQFPSHSVIEKGQTVTLRCDPISGHDNLYWYRRVMGKEIKFLLHFVKESKQDESGMPNNRFLAERTGGTYSTLKVQPAELEDSGVYFCASSPQDGSYEQYFGPGTRLTVT.

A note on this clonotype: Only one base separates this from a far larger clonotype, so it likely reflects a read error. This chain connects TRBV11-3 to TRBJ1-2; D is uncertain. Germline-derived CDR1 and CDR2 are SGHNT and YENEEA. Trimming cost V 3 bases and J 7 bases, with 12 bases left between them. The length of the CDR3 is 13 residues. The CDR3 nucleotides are TGTGCCAGCAGCTTGTTGAAGGACTGTGGCTACACCTTC. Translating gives CASSLLKDCGYTF.

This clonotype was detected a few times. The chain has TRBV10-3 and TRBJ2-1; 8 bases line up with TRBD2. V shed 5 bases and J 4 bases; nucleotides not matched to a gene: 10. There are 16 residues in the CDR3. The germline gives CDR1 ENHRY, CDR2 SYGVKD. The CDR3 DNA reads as TGTGCCATCAGTTGGGTGGGGCGGGAGGCTTACAATGAGCAGTTCTTC. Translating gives CAISWVGREAYNEQFF.

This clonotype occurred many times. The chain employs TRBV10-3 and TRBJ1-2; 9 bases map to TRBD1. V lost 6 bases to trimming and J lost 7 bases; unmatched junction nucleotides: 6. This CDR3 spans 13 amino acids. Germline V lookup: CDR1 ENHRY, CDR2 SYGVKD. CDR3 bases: TGTGCCATCAGGGGGACAGGGTTGAGTGGCTACACCTTC. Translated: CAIRGTGLSGYTF.

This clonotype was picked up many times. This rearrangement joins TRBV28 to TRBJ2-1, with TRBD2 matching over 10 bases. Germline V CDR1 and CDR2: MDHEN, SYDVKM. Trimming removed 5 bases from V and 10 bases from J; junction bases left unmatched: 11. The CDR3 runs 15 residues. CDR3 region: CASSPRGVAGGEQFF. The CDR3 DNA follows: TGTGCCAGCAGTCCCCGGGGGGTAGCGGGAGGCGAGCAGTTCTTC.

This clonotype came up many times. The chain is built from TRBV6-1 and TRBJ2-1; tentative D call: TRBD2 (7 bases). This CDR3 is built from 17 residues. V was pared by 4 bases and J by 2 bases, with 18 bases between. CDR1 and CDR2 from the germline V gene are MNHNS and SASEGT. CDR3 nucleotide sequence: TGTGCCAGCAGTGGGGGGGGCGGGAGCGGCGCCTACAATGAGCAGTTCTTC. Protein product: CASSGGGGSGAYNEQFF.

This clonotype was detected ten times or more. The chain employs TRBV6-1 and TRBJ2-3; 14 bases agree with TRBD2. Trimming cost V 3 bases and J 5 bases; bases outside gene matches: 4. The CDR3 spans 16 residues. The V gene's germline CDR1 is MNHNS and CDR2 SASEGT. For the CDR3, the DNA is TGTGCCAGCAGTGATTGGGGGACTAGCGGGGGAGATACGCAGTATTTT. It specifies CASSDWGTSGGDTQYF.

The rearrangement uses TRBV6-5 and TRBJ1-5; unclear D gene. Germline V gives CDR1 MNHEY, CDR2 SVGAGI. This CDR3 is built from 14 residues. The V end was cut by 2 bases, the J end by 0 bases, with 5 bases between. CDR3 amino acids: CASSYGVSNQPQHF. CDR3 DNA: TGTGCCAGCAGTTACGGGGTTAGCAATCAGCCCCAGCATTTT.

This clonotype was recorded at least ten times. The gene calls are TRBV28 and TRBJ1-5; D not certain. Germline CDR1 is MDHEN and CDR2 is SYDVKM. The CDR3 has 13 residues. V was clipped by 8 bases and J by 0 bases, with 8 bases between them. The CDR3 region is CASAWYSNQPQHF. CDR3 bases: TGTGCCAGCGCCTGGTATAGCAATCAGCCCCAGCATTTT.

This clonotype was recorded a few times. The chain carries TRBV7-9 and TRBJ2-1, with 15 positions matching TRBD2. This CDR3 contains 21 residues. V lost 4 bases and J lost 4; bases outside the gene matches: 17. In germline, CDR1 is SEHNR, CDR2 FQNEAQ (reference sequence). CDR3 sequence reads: CASSSSPTPGTSGRSYNEQFF. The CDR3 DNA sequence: TGTGCCAGCAGCTCCTCCCCAACTCCCGGGACTAGCGGGAGGTCTTACAATGAGCAGTTCTTC.

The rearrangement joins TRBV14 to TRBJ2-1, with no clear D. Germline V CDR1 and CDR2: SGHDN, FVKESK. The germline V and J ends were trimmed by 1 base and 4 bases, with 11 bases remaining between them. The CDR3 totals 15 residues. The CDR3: CASSQVGEKYNEQFF. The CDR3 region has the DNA TGTGCCAGCAGCCAAGTTGGGGAAAAATACAATGAGCAGTTCTTC.

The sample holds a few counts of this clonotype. CDR3 residues: CASSTLAGGRGSTDTQYF. The CDR3 DNA sequence: TGTGCCAGCAGTACCTTAGCGGGAGGGCGGGGAAGCACAGATACGCAGTATTTT. This chain uses TRBV6-2 or TRBV6-3 with TRBJ2-3; 11 bases agree with TRBD2. The J segment lost 0 bases and the V segment lost 5 bases, leaving 10 bases of the junction unmatched. This CDR3 contains 18 residues. The germline CDR1 and CDR2 sequences are MNHEY and SVGEGT.

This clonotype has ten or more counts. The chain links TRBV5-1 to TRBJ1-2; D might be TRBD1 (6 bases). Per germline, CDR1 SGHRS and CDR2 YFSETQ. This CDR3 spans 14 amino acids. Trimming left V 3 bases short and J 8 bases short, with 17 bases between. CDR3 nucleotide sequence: TGCGCCAGCAGCTCGAGGACAGACCCGGGGGGCTACACCTTC. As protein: CASSSRTDPGGYTF.

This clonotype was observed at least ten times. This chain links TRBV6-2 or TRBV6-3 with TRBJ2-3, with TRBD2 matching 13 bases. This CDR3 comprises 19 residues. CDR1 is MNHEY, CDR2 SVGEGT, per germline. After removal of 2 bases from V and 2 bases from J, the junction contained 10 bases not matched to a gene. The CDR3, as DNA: TGTGCCAGCAGTTACACGTCGGGACTAGCGGGACAAAACACAGATACGCAGTATTTT. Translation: CASSYTSGLAGQNTDTQYF.